The 18 T cell receptor beta chains given below trace back to one sample, sequenced in a study of blood T cell repertoires in COVID-19. Sequencing was performed with immunoSEQ multiplex PCR; in TCRdb, only in-frame clones are kept and a portion is missing. The sample carries about 110,000 clones, roughly 80% recorded once. Source material: peripheral blood. Receptors originate from a woman aged 55-70 years with acute or convalescent COVID-19.

The chain employs TRBV30 and TRBJ1-4, with D possibly matching TRBD1 (5 bases). The V gene lost 0 bases and the J gene lost 8 bases, with 10 bases spanning the gap. The CDR3 loop spans 13 amino acids. Per germline, CDR1 GTSNPN and CDR2 SVGIG (reference sequence). The CDR3 DNA is TGTGCCTGGAGTGTAGACAGTTGGGAAAAACTGTTTTTT. Encoded protein: CAWSVDSWEKLFF.

The count of this clone is one. This chain joins TRBV29-1 and TRBJ2-1; 7 bases agree with TRBD1. Losses at the gene ends were 0 bases for V and 5 bases for J; bases not matched to a gene: 13. This CDR3 is 17 amino acids long. Germline CDR1 reads SQVTM; CDR2 reads ANQGSEA. The DNA of the CDR3 is TGCAGCGTTGAAGATCAGGCTGGGACAGAGAAGGACAATGAGCAGTTCTTC. Residues: CSVEDQAGTEKDNEQFF.

The chain recombines TRBV3-1 (or the pseudogene TRBV3-2) with TRBJ1-6, with D possibly being TRBD1 (5 bases). From germline, CDR1 is LGHDT and CDR2 YNNKEL (reference sequence). Trimming stripped 3 bases from V and 3 bases from J, with 12 bases between. This CDR3 has 16 amino acids. The DNA of the CDR3 is TGTGCCAGCAGCCATTCGGGGGGTGGCTATAATTCACCCCTCCACTTT. Protein: CASSHSGGGYNSPLHF.

J is TRBJ1-1 and V is TRBV29-1, with a possible D match to TRBD1 (6 bases). Germline loops: CDR1 SQVTM, CDR2 ANQGSEA. Trimming cost V 7 bases and J 7 bases, with 19 bases left between them. The CDR3 is 13 residues long. As DNA, the CDR3 is TGCAGCGGTGCCGGACAGCCAGCCTATGAAGCTTTCTTT. Translated, it gives CSGAGQPAYEAFF.

This clone was counted a single time. The V gene is TRBV5-1, the J gene TRBJ1-3; D is unresolved. Germline V lookup: CDR1 SGHRS, CDR2 YFSETQ. The V and J ends lost 0 bases and 0 bases respectively, with 13 bases between them. This CDR3 has 17 amino acids. The DNA of the CDR3 is TGCGCCAGCAGCTTGGCCGGCAGGCTATACTCTGGAAACACCATATATTTT. It is translated as CASSLAGRLYSGNTIYF.

The rearrangement joins TRBV30 to TRBJ2-1; TRBD2 agrees at 11 bases. Trimming at V came to 0 bases and at J to 6 bases, leaving 4 bases not matched to a gene. The germline V gene has CDR1 GTSNPN and CDR2 SVGIG (reference sequence). The CDR3 sequence is 15 residues long. The CDR3 spells CAWSVGSGGANEQFF. The CDR3 DNA follows: TGTGCCTGGAGTGTGGGTAGCGGGGGGGCCAATGAGCAGTTCTTC.

This sequence joins TRBV2 and TRBJ1-5, with 8 bases that match TRBD1. The CDR3 runs 15 residues. Germline assignment: CDR1 SNHLY and CDR2 FYNNEI. Germline trimming cut 6 bases from V and 1 base from J; bases unmatched to any gene: 5. The CDR3 region has the DNA TGTGCCAGCAGAGCCGGACAGGGAAGCAATCAGCCCCAGCATTTT. Translated: CASRAGQGSNQPQHF.

Notes on this clone: The DNA is left out, because the CDR3 cannot be placed on it with certainty; the CDR3 is given as TCRdb lists it. V usage is TRBV27 and J usage is TRBJ1-5; the table's D call of TRBD1 was not tested on the DNA. Per the germline V gene, CDR1 is MNHEY and CDR2 is SMNVEV (reference sequence). The CDR3 spans 14 amino acids, including both terminal residues. The CDR3 sequence is CASSFLAGQQPQHF.

The chain links TRBV25-1 to TRBJ2-1, with 8 bases aligning to TRBD2. Germline CDR1 MGHDK, CDR2 SYGVNS. The length of the CDR3 is 15 residues. With 4 bases clipped from V and 0 bases from J, the junction kept 2 bases outside the gene matches. CDR3 region: CASSGGTSSYNEQFF. The CDR3 coding sequence is TGTGCCAGCAGTGGCGGGACTAGCTCCTACAATGAGCAGTTCTTC.

This clone was found a few times. DNA of the CDR3: TGTGCCAGCATCCTGACAGGGGGCCCCTATGGCTACACCTTC. Its protein is CASILTGGPYGYTF. The chain is built from TRBV28 and TRBJ1-2; 10 bases are a match to TRBD1. The length of the CDR3 is 14 residues. J lost 4 bases, V lost 7 bases, and 6 bases had no gene match. CDR1 is MDHEN, CDR2 SYDVKM, per germline.

The V gene is TRBV5-1, the J gene TRBJ1-1, with TRBD1 matching 7 bases. Germline CDR1 SGHRS, CDR2 YFSETQ. This CDR3 has 14 residues. With 4 bases clipped from V and 5 bases from J, the junction kept 8 bases outside the gene matches. Here the CDR3 reads CASSAAGGQTEAFF. In DNA form, the CDR3 reads TGCGCCAGCAGCGCCGCAGGGGGTCAAACTGAAGCTTTCTTT.

The chain has TRBV5-1 and TRBJ1-2, with D possibly matching TRBD1 (6 bases). Germline loops: CDR1 SGHRS, CDR2 YFSETQ. The CDR3 spans 17 residues. V lost 5 bases and J 4 bases, leaving 24 bases between the germline ends. CDR3 loop: CASRLETDSRLGYGYTF. The DNA for the CDR3 is TGCGCCAGCAGGCTCGAAACGGACAGTCGACTGGGCTATGGCTACACCTTC.

The rearrangement uses TRBV5-4 and TRBJ2-3; D is unclear. Germline assignment: CDR1 SGHNT and CDR2 YYREEE (reference sequence). The CDR3 has 15 residues. The V end lost 9 bases, the J end lost 0 bases, and 17 bases lay between the germline ends. CDR3 region: CATQNEVASTDTQYF. The CDR3 bases are TGTGCCACCCAGAACGAGGTAGCTAGCACAGATACGCAGTATTTT.

This clone came up a few times. V and J are TRBV5-1 and TRBJ1-2; no definite D call. In germline, CDR1 is SGHRS, CDR2 YFSETQ. This CDR3 contains 16 residues. Trimming cost V 4 bases and J 4 bases, with 20 bases left between them. This CDR3 is CASSTGGYEAGYGYTF. The CDR3 nucleotides are TGCGCCAGCAGCACCGGAGGGTACGAAGCTGGCTATGGCTACACCTTC.

V gene TRBV3-1 (or the pseudogene TRBV3-2) combines with J gene TRBJ2-5; TRBD2 agrees at 15 bases. The CDR3 loop spans 16 amino acids. V shed 1 base, J shed 3 bases, and the junction held 0 bases outside the gene matches. Germline CDR1 is LGHDT and CDR2 is YNNKEL (reference sequence). CDR3 coding DNA: TGTGCCAGCAGCCAAGGGACTAGCGGGGGGGAAGAGACCCAGTACTTC. It codes for CASSQGTSGGEETQYF.

As DNA, the CDR3 is TGTGCCAGCAGCGGCAGGTCCTACGAGCAGTACTTC. Its protein is CASSGRSYEQYF. The chain carries TRBV7-9 and TRBJ2-7; D remains unclear. V was cut by 5 bases and J by 1 base, with 6 bases left in between. The CDR3 is 12 amino acids. The germline V gene encodes CDR1 SEHNR and CDR2 FQNEAQ (reference sequence).

The V call is TRBV15, the J call TRBJ1-1; TRBD1 matches 7 bases. The CDR3 totals 14 residues. Losses at the gene ends were 1 base for V and 2 bases for J; bases not matched to a gene: 1. CDR1 LNHNV and CDR2 YYDKDF come from the germline V gene (reference sequence). The CDR3 nucleotides read TGTGCCACCAGCAGAGGAGGGGGCAACACTGAAGCTTTCTTT. Translated: CATSRGGGNTEAFF.

This clone was picked up one time. The rearrangement uses TRBV10-3 and TRBJ1-3; perhaps TRBD1 as D (5 bases). This CDR3 contains 15 residues. The V and J ends lost 10 bases and 0 bases respectively, with 16 bases between them. Per the germline V gene, CDR1 is ENHRY and CDR2 is SYGVKD. The DNA for the CDR3 is TGTGCCACGACAGCCACATTGTCCTCTGGAAACACCATATATTTT. Translated, it gives CATTATLSSGNTIYF.